The clone carrying this T cell receptor beta chain was counted many times. Its antigen remains unknown. The sample belongs to a study of CD8 T cells in ankylosing spondylitis. Study conclusions and caveats: Disease-associated clones were reportedly significantly overrepresented in matched ankylosing spondylitis synovial fluid.

V was clipped by 4 bases and J by 0 bases, with 10 bases between them. Germline CDR1 is SQVTM and CDR2 is ANQGSEA. The CDR3 spans 13 residues. From the 5' RACE reads, TCRdb called clonotypes with MiXCR, one entry per CDR3 protein. Altogether 220,000 or so distinct CDR3 sequences are present, about 10% being singletons, with the ten largest covering over 20%. Sequenced input: blood, either unsorted or a sorted T cell fraction (not recorded which). This chain joins TRBV29-1 and TRBJ2-7; TRBD2 is a possible D gene (5 bases). The TCR originated in a male donor with ankylosing spondylitis or in good health (not recorded which). The DNA for the CDR3 is TGCAGCGTTGCCACGGGGAGCTCCTACGAGCAGTACTTC. Amino acid sequence: CSVATGSSYEQYF.